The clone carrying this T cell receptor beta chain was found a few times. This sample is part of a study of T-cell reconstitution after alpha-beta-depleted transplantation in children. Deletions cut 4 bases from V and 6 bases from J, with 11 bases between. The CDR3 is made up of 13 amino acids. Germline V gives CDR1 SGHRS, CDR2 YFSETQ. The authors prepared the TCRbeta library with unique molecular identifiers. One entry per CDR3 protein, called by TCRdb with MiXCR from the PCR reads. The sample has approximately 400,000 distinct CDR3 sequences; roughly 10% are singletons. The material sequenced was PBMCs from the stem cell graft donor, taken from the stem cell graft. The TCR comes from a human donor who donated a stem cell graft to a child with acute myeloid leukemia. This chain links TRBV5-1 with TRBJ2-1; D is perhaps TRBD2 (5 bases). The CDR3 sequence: CASSGEPFNEQFF. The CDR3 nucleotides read TGCGCCAGCAGCGGGGAGCCTTTCAATGAGCAGTTCTTC.